The following is a TCR beta chain sequence with its context. What it binds is not known. Produced via immunoSEQ multiplex PCR; TCRdb's table is partial and in-frame only. The repertoire holds about 98,000 clones, with roughly 88% as singletons. This sample is drawn from a study of graft-versus-host responses after intestinal transplantation. Background on the study: Recipients had multivisceral, liver-intestinal, or isolated intestinal transplants. All recipients got anti-thymocyte globulin induction, then tacrolimus and steroids for approximately 3 years.

Study-wide points: Among recipient marrow samples, GvH clones were found; some appeared first in ileum or blood. Allografts from individuals with graft-donor T cell macrochimerism displayed high graft-versus-host to host-versus-graft clonal ratios.

CDR1 is MNHNS and CDR2 is SASEGT in the germline V gene. J lost 5 bases, V lost 4 bases, and 3 bases had no gene match. This CDR3 has 14 residues. Sample: PBMCs, taken 255 days after intestinal transplant. This TCR came from a human patient who received an intestinal transplant, so some T cells may come from the graft donor. The gene calls are TRBV6-1 and TRBJ2-5; 11 bases line up with TRBD2. The CDR3 protein is CASSVRTSGETQYF. CDR3 in DNA: TGTGCCAGCAGTGTTAGGACTAGCGGGGAGACCCAGTACTTC.